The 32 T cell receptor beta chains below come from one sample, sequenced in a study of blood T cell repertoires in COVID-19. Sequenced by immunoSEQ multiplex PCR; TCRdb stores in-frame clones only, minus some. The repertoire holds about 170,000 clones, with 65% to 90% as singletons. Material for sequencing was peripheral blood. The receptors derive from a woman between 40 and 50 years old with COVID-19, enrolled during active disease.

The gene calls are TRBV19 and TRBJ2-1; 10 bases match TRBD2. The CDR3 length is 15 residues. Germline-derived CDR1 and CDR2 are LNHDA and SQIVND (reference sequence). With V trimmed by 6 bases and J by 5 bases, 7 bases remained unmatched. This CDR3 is CASSPSGSMDNEQFF. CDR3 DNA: TGTGCCAGTAGCCCTAGCGGGAGTATGGACAATGAGCAGTTCTTC. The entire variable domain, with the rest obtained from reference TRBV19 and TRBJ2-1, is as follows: DGGITQSPKYLFRKEGQNVTLSCEQNLNHDAMYWYRQDPGQGLRLIYYSQIVNDFQKGDIAEGYSVSREKKESFPLTVTSAQKNPTAFYLCASSPSGSMDNEQFFGPGTRLTVL.

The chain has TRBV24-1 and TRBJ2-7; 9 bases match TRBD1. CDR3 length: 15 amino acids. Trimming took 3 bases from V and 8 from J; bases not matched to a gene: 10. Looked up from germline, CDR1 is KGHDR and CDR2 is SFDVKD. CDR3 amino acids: CATSDKTGTGTKQYF. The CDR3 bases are TGTGCCACCAGTGATAAAACCGGGACAGGGACCAAGCAGTACTTC.

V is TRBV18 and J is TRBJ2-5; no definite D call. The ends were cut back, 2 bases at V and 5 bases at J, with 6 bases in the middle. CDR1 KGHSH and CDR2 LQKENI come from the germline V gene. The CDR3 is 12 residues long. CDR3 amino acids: CASSPERETQYF. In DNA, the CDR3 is TGTGCCAGCTCACCAGAGAGGGAGACCCAGTACTTC.

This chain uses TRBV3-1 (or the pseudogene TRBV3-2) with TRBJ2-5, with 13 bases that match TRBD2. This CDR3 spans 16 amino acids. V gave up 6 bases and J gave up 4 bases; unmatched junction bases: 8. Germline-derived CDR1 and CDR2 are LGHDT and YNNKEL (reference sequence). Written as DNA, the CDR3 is TGTGCCAGCAGTCGGACTAGCGGGAGTGGATTAGAGACCCAGTACTTC. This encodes CASSRTSGSGLETQYF.

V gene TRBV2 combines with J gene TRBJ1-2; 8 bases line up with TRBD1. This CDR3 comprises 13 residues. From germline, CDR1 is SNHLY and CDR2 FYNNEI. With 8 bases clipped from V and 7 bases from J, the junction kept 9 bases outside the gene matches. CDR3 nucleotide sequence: TGTGCCAGCCGACTGCAGGGGGCGCTTGGCTACACCTTC. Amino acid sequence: CASRLQGALGYTF.

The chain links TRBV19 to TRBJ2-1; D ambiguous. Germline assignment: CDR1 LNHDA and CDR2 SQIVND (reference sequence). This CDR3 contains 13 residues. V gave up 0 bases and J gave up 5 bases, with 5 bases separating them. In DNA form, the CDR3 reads TGTGCCAGTAGTATAGATCTTAACAATGAGCAGTTCTTC. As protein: CASSIDLNNEQFF.

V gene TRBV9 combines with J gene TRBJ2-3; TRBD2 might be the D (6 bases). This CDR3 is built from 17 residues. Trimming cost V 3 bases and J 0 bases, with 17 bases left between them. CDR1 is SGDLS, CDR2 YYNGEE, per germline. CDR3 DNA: TGTGCCAGCAGCGGGACCCTCGGCGGGGTCAGCACAGATACGCAGTATTTT. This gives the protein CASSGTLGGVSTDTQYF.

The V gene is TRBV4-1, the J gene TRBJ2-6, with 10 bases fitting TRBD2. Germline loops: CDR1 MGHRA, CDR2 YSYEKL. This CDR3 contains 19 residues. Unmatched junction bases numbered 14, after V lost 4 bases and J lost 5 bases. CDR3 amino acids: CASSPPLSGGLFRANVLTF. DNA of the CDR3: TGCGCCAGCAGCCCACCGCTTAGCGGGGGGTTGTTTAGGGCCAACGTCCTGACTTTC.

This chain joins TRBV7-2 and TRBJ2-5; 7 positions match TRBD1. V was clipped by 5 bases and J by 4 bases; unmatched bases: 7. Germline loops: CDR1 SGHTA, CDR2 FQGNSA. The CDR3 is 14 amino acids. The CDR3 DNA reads TGTGCCAGCAGCCTTTTACCAGGGGGAGAGACCCAGTACTTC. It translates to CASSLLPGGETQYF.

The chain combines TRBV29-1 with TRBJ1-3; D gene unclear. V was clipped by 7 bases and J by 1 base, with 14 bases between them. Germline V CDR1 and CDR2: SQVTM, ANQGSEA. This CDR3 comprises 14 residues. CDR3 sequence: CSGLIQESGNTIYF. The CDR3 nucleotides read TGCAGCGGGCTCATTCAAGAATCTGGAAACACCATATATTTT.

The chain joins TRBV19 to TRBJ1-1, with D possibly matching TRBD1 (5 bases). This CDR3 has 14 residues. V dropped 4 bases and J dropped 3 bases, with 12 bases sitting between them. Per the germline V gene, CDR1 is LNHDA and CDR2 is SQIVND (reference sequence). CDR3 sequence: CASSKEGRYTEAFF. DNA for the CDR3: TGTGCCAGTAGTAAAGAGGGGCGGTACACTGAAGCTTTCTTT.

CDR3 bases: TGTGCCAGCAGTGAACGGTCCTATGGCTACACCTTC. Its translation: CASSERSYGYTF. The J gene is TRBJ1-2, the V gene TRBV2; no clear D gene. The V gene's germline CDR1 is SNHLY and CDR2 FYNNEI. CDR3 length: 12 amino acids. Trimming took 2 bases from V and 4 from J, leaving 5 bases between them. Combining the CDR3 with reference TRBV2 and TRBJ1-2 gives the whole variable domain EPEVTQTPSHQVTQMGQEVILRCVPISNHLYFYWYRQILGQKVEFLVSFYNNEISEKSEIFDDQFSVERPDGSNFTLKIRSTKLEDSAMYFCASSERSYGYTFGSGTRLTVV.

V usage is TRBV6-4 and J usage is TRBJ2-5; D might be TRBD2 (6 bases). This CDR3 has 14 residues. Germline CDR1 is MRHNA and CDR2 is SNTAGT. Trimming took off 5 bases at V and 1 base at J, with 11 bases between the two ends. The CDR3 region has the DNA TGTGCCAGCAGTCCAAATAGCGGCCAAGAGACCCAGTACTTC. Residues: CASSPNSGQETQYF.

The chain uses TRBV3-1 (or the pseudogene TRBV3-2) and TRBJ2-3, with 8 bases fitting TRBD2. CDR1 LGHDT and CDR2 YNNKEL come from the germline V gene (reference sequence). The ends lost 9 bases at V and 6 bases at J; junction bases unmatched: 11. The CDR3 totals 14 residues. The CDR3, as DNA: TGTGCCAGTCAGAGCGGGGGCCCACTTGATACGCAGTATTTT. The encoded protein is CASQSGGPLDTQYF.

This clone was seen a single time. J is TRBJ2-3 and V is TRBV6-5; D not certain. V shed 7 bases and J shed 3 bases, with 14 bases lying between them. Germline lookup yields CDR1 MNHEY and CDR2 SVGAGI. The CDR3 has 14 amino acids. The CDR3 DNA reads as TGTGCCAGCACCTCACAAATTGGTACAGATACGCAGTATTTT. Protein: CASTSQIGTDTQYF.

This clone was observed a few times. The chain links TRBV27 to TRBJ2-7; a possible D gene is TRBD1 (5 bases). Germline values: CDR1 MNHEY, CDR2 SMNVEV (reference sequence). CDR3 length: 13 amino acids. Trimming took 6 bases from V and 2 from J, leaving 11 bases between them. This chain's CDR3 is CASSRVATYEQYF. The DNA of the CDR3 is TGTGCCAGCAGCAGGGTAGCCACCTACGAGCAGTACTTC.

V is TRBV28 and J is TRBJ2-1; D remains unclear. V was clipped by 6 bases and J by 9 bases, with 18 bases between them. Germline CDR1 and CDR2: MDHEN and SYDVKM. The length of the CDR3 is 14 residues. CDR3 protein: CASRVRIRPSEQFF. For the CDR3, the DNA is TGTGCCAGCAGGGTACGGATCAGGCCCAGTGAGCAGTTCTTC. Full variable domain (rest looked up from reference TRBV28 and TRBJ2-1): DVKVTQSSRYLVKRTGEKVFLECVQDMDHENMFWYRQDPGLGLRLIYFSYDVKMKEKGDIPEGYSVSREKKERFSLILESASTNQTSMYLCASRVRIRPSEQFFGPGTRLTVL.

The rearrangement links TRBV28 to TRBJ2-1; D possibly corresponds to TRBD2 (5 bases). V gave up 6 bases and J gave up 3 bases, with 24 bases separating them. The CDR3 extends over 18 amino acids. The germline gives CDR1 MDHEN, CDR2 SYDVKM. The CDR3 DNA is TGTGCCAGCAGGGCCGATATGAGTTTGAGCGGACTCTACAATGAGCAGTTCTTC. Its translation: CASRADMSLSGLYNEQFF.

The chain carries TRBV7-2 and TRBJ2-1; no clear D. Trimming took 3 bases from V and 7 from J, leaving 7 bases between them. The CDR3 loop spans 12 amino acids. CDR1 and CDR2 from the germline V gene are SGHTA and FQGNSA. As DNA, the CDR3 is TGTGCCAGCAGCTTTCAGGTAAATGAGCAGTTCTTC. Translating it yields CASSFQVNEQFF.

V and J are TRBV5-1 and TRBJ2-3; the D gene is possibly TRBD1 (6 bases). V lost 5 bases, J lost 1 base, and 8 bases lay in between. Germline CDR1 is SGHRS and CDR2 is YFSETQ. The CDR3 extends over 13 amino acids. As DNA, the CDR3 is TGCGCCAGCAGTGAGGGGGGCACAGATACGCAGTATTTT. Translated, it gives CASSEGGTDTQYF.

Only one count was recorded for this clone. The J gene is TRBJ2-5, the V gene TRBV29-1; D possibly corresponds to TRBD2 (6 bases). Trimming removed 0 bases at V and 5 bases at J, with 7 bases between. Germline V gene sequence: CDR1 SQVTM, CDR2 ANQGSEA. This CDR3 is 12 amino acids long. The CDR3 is CSVEEEGETQYF. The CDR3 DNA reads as TGCAGCGTTGAAGAGGAGGGGGAGACCCAGTACTTC.

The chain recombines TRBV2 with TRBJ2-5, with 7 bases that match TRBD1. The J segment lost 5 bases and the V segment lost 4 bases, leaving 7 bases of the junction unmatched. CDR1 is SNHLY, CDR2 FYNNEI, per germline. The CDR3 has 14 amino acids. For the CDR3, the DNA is TGTGCCAGCAGTGGGGACAGCCTAATCGAGACCCAGTACTTC. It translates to CASSGDSLIETQYF.

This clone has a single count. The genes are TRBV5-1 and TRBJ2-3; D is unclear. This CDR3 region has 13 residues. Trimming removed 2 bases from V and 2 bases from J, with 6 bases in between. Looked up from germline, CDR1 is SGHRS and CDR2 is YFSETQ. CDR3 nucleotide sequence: TGCGCCAGCAGCTTAGACAACACAGATACGCAGTATTTT. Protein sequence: CASSLDNTDTQYF.

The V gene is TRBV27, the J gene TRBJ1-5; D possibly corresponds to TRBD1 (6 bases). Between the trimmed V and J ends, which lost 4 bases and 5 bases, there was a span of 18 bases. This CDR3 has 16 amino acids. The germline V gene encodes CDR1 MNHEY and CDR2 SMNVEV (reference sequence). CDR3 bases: TGTGCCAGCAGTTCGTCCCCAGGGGCGTATCATCAGCCCCAGCATTTT. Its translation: CASSSSPGAYHQPQHF.

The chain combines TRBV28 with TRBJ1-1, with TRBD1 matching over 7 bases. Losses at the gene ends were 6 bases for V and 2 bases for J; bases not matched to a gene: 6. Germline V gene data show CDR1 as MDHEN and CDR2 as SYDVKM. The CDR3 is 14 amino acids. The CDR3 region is CASRATGFNTEAFF. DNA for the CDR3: TGTGCCAGCAGGGCGACAGGGTTTAACACTGAAGCTTTCTTT.

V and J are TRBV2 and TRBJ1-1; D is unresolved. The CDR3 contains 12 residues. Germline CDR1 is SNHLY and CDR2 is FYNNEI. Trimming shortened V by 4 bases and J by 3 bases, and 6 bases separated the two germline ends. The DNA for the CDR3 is TGTGCCAGCAGTGTCCAGGACACTGAAGCTTTCTTT. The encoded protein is CASSVQDTEAFF.

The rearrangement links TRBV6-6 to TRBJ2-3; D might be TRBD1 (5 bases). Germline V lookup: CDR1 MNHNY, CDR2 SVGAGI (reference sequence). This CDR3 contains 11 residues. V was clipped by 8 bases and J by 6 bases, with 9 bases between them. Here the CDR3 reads CASESGDTQYF. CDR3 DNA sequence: TGTGCCAGCGAGTCAGGGGATACGCAGTATTTT.

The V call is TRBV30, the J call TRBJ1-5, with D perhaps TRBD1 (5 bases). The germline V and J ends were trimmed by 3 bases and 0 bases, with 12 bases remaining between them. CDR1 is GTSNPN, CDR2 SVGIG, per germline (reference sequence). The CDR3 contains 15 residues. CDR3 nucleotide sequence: TGTGCCTGGAGATCACAGGCCTATAGCAATCAGCCCCAGCATTTT. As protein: CAWRSQAYSNQPQHF.

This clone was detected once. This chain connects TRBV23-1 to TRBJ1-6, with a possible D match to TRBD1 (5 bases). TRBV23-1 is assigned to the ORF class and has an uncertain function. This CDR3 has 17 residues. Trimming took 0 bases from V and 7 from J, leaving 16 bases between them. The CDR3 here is CASSQSYRGTGNSPLHF. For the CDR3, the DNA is TGCGCCAGCAGTCAATCTTATCGGGGGACGGGCAATTCACCCCTCCACTTT.

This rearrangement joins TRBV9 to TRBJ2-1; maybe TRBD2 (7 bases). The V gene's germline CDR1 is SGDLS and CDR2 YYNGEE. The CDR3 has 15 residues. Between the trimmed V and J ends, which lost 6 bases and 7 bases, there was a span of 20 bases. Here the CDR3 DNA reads TGTGCCAGCAACCCCCACGAGGGGGGGGCGAATGAGCAGTTCTTC. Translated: CASNPHEGGANEQFF.

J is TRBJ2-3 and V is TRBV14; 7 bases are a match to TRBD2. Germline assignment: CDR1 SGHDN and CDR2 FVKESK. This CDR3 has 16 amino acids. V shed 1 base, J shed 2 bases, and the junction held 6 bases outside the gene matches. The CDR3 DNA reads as TGTGCCAGCAGCCAAGTAGCACTAGCGCTCACAGATACGCAGTATTTT. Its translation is CASSQVALALTDTQYF.

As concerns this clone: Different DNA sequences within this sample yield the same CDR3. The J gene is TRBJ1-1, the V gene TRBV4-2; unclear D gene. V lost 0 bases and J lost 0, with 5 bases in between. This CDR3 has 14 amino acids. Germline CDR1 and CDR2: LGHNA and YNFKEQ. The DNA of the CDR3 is TGTGCCAGCAGCCAAGATCTCCTGAACACTGAAGCTTTCTTT. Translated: CASSQDLLNTEAFF.